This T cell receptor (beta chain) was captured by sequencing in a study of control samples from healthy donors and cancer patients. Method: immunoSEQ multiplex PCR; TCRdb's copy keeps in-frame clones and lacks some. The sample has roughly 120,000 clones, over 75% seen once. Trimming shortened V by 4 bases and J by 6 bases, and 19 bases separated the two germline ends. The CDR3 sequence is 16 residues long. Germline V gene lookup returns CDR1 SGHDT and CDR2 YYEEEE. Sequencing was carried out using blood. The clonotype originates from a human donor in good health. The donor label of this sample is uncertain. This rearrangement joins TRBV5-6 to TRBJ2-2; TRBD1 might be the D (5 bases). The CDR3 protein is CASSDRGWVTPGELFF. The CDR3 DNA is TGTGCCAGCAGCGATAGGGGCTGGGTAACACCCGGGGAGCTGTTTTTT.